The 26 T cell receptor beta chains below were found in one sample sequenced in a study of blood T cell repertoires in COVID-19. TCRdb's table, derived via immunoSEQ multiplex PCR, lists solely in-frame clones and lacks some. The sample holds under 100,000 clones, 65% to 85% seen once. The material sequenced was peripheral blood. Receptor source: a man at least 80 years old with active or convalescent COVID-19.

The chain joins TRBV5-1 to TRBJ1-6; TRBD1 matches 8 bases. CDR3 length: 14 amino acids. The germline CDR1 and CDR2 sequences are SGHRS and YFSETQ. Germline trimming cut 4 bases from V and 10 bases from J; bases unmatched to any gene: 7. The CDR3 nucleotides read TGCGCCAGCAGCCCACCGACAGGGGACTCACCCCTCCACTTT. Translation: CASSPPTGDSPLHF.

Concerning this clone: Other DNA sequences in this sample translate to the same CDR3. The chain carries TRBV19 and TRBJ1-1, with unresolved D. V shed 5 bases and J shed 0 bases, with 7 bases lying between them. This CDR3 is built from 13 residues. CDR1 is LNHDA and CDR2 is SQIVND in the germline V gene (reference sequence). CDR3 in DNA: TGTGCCAGTAGTTCCACGGTGAACACTGAAGCTTTCTTT. Residues: CASSSTVNTEAFF.

DNA for the CDR3: TGCGCCAGCAGCACAGGGGACATCGGGAATGAGCAGTTCTTC. This codes for CASSTGDIGNEQFF. This chain connects TRBV10-2 to TRBJ2-1; 7 positions agree with TRBD1. The V gene end was trimmed by 6 bases and the J gene end by 7 bases; junction bases not matched to a gene: 9. The CDR3 spans 14 residues. Germline CDR1 and CDR2: WSHSY and SAAADI.

The chain uses TRBV12-2 and TRBJ2-1; the table calls TRBD2, which could not be checked here. TRBV12-2 is flagged as a pseudogene. The CDR3 length is 20 residues. CDR3 residues: CASRSIPTGTPGPQWGEQFF. The CDR3, as DNA: TGTGCAAGTCGCTCTATTCCCACCGGGACTCCAGGCCCACAATGGGGTGAGCAGTTCTTC.

CDR3 region: CATSRDIRRGQGYTF. CDR3 DNA sequence: TGTGCCACCAGCAGAGATATCCGCAGGGGGCAAGGCTACACCTTC. This sequence joins TRBV15 and TRBJ1-2, with 8 bases identical to TRBD1. Germline CDR1 reads LNHNV; CDR2 reads YYDKDF (reference sequence). V was pared by 0 bases and J by 8 bases, with 8 bases of the junction left unmatched. CDR3 size: 15 residues.

The V call is TRBV7-6, the J call TRBJ1-3; 9 bases line up with TRBD1. V shed 2 bases, J shed 3 bases, and the junction held 2 bases outside the gene matches. This CDR3 is 15 amino acids long. The germline V gene encodes CDR1 SGHVS and CDR2 FNYEAQ. The CDR3 is CASSLRTGDGNTIYF. The CDR3 DNA is TGTGCCAGCAGCTTAAGGACAGGGGATGGAAACACCATATATTTT.

This clone was recorded a few times. The CDR3 nucleotides are TGTGCCAGCGGCCGGACATACGAGGGCTACACCTTC. This gives the protein CASGRTYEGYTF. The chain has TRBV28 and TRBJ1-2; possibly TRBD1 for D (5 bases). Trimming took off 8 bases at V and 8 bases at J, with 15 bases between the two ends. The CDR3 length is 12 residues. Germline V gives CDR1 MDHEN, CDR2 SYDVKM.

The chain recombines TRBV5-1 with TRBJ2-3, with D perhaps TRBD2 (5 bases). This CDR3 comprises 17 residues. The V end was cut by 2 bases, the J end by 0 bases, with 16 bases between. CDR1 SGHRS and CDR2 YFSETQ come from the germline V gene. CDR3 sequence: CASSFARRVTSTDTQYF. CDR3 DNA: TGCGCCAGCAGCTTTGCCCGGCGGGTTACTAGCACAGATACGCAGTATTTT.

This clone has a handful of counts. The chain combines TRBV10-2 with TRBJ1-3, with TRBD1 matching over 9 bases. Germline lookup yields CDR1 WSHSY and CDR2 SAAADI. Germline trimming cut 5 bases from V and 2 bases from J; bases unmatched to any gene: 7. This CDR3 is built from 16 residues. CDR3 nucleotides: TGCGCCAGCAGTTTGGGACAGGGCACTACTGGAAACACCATATATTTT. Its translation is CASSLGQGTTGNTIYF.

The genes are TRBV28 and TRBJ1-3; D is ambiguous. V dropped 2 bases and J dropped 4 bases, with 12 bases sitting between them. Germline CDR1 and CDR2: MDHEN and SYDVKM. CDR3 length: 15 residues. CDR3 sequence reads: CASSLPGGRGNTIYF. The CDR3 DNA reads TGTGCCAGCAGTTTACCGGGTGGTCGCGGAAACACCATATATTTT. The whole variable domain, remainder taken from reference TRBV28 and TRBJ1-3, is DVKVTQSSRYLVKRTGEKVFLECVQDMDHENMFWYRQDPGLGLRLIYFSYDVKMKEKGDIPEGYSVSREKKERFSLILESASTNQTSMYLCASSLPGGRGNTIYFGEGSWLTVV.

The chain employs TRBV9 and TRBJ1-4; TRBD1 agrees at 7 bases. The V gene end was trimmed by 4 bases and the J gene end by 1 base; junction bases not matched to a gene: 4. The CDR3 covers 15 residues. Per germline, CDR1 SGDLS and CDR2 YYNGEE. In DNA, the CDR3 is TGTGCCAGCAGCCCAGGGGGGAGAACTAATGAAAAACTGTTTTTT. It is translated as CASSPGGRTNEKLFF.

This chain uses TRBV9 with TRBJ2-2; D might be TRBD1 (5 bases). Trimming stripped 3 bases from V and 1 base from J, with 10 bases between. Germline loops: CDR1 SGDLS, CDR2 YYNGEE. The CDR3 is made up of 15 amino acids. Written as DNA, the CDR3 is TGTGCCAGCAGCGCAACTGGACAGAACACCGGGGAGCTGTTTTTT. Protein: CASSATGQNTGELFF. Variable domain in full (rest from reference TRBV9 and TRBJ2-2): DSGVTQTPKHLITATGQRVTLRCSPRSGDLSVYWYQQSLDQGLQFLIQYYNGEERAKGNILERFSAQQFPDLHSELNLSSLELGDSALYFCASSATGQNTGELFFGEGSRLTVL.

V is TRBV27 and J is TRBJ1-1; TRBD1 might be the D (6 bases). The CDR3 length is 15 residues. Per the germline V gene, CDR1 is MNHEY and CDR2 is SMNVEV (reference sequence). The V and J ends lost 6 bases and 2 bases respectively, with 16 bases between them. CDR3 sequence: CASSLRPQGNTEAFF. The CDR3 DNA reads TGTGCCAGCAGCCTACGACCACAGGGAAACACTGAAGCTTTCTTT.

The gene calls are TRBV10-3 and TRBJ1-2; 7 bases are a match to TRBD1. The germline CDR1 and CDR2 sequences are ENHRY and SYGVKD. This CDR3 has 12 amino acids. Trimming took 8 bases from V and 4 from J; bases not matched to a gene: 4. CDR3 protein: CAIGGGSYGYTF. The CDR3 region has the DNA TGTGCCATCGGAGGGGGCTCCTATGGCTACACCTTC.

V is TRBV10-3 and J is TRBJ2-7, with 9 positions matching TRBD1. V was pared by 7 bases and J by 7 bases, with 11 bases of the junction left unmatched. There are 14 residues in the CDR3. Germline V gene sequence: CDR1 ENHRY, CDR2 SYGVKD. CDR3 protein: CAINPGTGSYEQYF. In nucleotides, the CDR3 is TGTGCCATCAACCCCGGGACAGGGAGTTATGAGCAGTACTTC.

This chain joins TRBV7-9 and TRBJ1-4; a weak D match, TRBD1 (5 bases). The germline V and J ends were trimmed by 3 bases and 14 bases, with 16 bases remaining between them. Germline loops: CDR1 SEHNR, CDR2 FQNEAQ (reference sequence). The CDR3 contains 13 residues. The DNA for the CDR3 is TGTGCCAGCAGCTTGGACAATTCCCCCCGGCTGTTTTTT. This codes for CASSLDNSPRLFF.

The CDR3 DNA is TGCGCCAGCAGCCAAGATGGGACGGCGGGACATAATTCACCCCTCCACTTT. This codes for CASSQDGTAGHNSPLHF. This sequence joins TRBV4-3 and TRBJ1-6; tentative D call: TRBD1 (5 bases). CDR3 length: 17 residues. The germline V and J ends were trimmed by 0 bases and 5 bases, with 14 bases remaining between them. Germline-derived CDR1 and CDR2 are LGHNA and YSLEER.

The chain uses TRBV3-1 (or the pseudogene TRBV3-2) and TRBJ2-2; tentatively, D is TRBD1 (6 bases). Looked up from germline, CDR1 is LGHDT and CDR2 is YNNKEL (reference sequence). Trimming cost V 5 bases and J 4 bases, with 11 bases left between them. This CDR3 comprises 14 residues. CDR3 amino acids: CASSKGHRTGELFF. CDR3 in DNA: TGTGCCAGCAGCAAGGGACATCGCACCGGGGAGCTGTTTTTT.

V usage is TRBV11-2 and J usage is TRBJ1-3, with TRBD1 matching over 7 bases. This CDR3 has 16 amino acids. Losses at the gene ends were 4 bases for V and 0 bases for J; bases not matched to a gene: 6. The V gene's germline CDR1 is SGHAT and CDR2 FQNNGV. CDR3 sequence: CASSSLQGLSGNTIYF. CDR3 sequence (DNA): TGTGCCAGCAGCTCCCTACAGGGGCTCTCTGGAAACACCATATATTTT.

The chain joins TRBV30 to TRBJ1-1; D is ambiguous. V was cut by 0 bases and J by 3 bases, with 5 bases left in between. The CDR3 loop spans 12 amino acids. Germline V gene sequence: CDR1 GTSNPN, CDR2 SVGIG (reference sequence). CDR3 in amino acids: CAWSVQYTEAFF. CDR3 in DNA: TGTGCCTGGAGTGTACAGTACACTGAAGCTTTCTTT.

The gene calls are TRBV7-2 and TRBJ2-2; 12 bases are shared with TRBD2. Per the germline V gene, CDR1 is SGHTA and CDR2 is FQGNSA. This CDR3 region has 15 residues. The J segment lost 7 bases and the V segment lost 4 bases, leaving 4 bases of the junction unmatched. CDR3 coding DNA: TGTGCCAGCAGCTCTAGCGGGGGGGCCGACGGGGAGCTGTTTTTT. It specifies CASSSSGGADGELFF.

This clone was seen a single time. The chain combines TRBV20-1 with TRBJ2-5, with 13 positions matching TRBD2. This CDR3 is 15 amino acids long. Germline CDR1 DFQATT, CDR2 SNEGSKA (reference sequence). Trimming removed 3 bases from V and 7 bases from J; junction bases left unmatched: 8. CDR3: CSASPGLAGEGTQYF. The CDR3 nucleotides are TGCAGTGCTAGTCCCGGACTAGCGGGGGAGGGGACCCAGTACTTC.

The rearrangement joins TRBV6-4 to TRBJ1-1; 10 bases match TRBD1. Germline-derived CDR1 and CDR2 are MRHNA and SNTAGT. J lost 5 bases, V lost 3 bases, and 0 bases had no gene match. The CDR3 consists of 13 residues. CDR3 residues: CASSEGQGTEAFF. The CDR3 region has the DNA TGTGCCAGCAGTGAGGGACAGGGGACTGAAGCTTTCTTT.

This chain joins TRBV11-2 and TRBJ2-5; 7 bases line up with TRBD2. Trimming cost V 0 bases and J 10 bases; bases outside gene matches: 11. The CDR3 contains 15 residues. Germline values: CDR1 SGHAT, CDR2 FQNNGV. In DNA, the CDR3 is TGTGCCAGCAGCTTAGACCTAGCGGCACTCGGGGGCCAGTACTTC. Its protein is CASSLDLAALGGQYF.

The V and J genes are TRBV19 and TRBJ2-2; 11 bases fit TRBD2. CDR1 and CDR2 from the germline V gene are LNHDA and SQIVND (reference sequence). V lost 6 bases, J lost 0 bases, and 3 bases stayed unmatched. CDR3 length equals 16 residues. The CDR3 DNA follows: TGTGCCAGTAGGGGGGGACTAGCGGCGAACACCGGGGAGCTGTTTTTT. Translated, it gives CASRGGLAANTGELFF.

This chain uses TRBV6-2 or TRBV6-3 with TRBJ1-2; D is possibly TRBD1 (6 bases). From germline, CDR1 is MNHEY and CDR2 SVGEGT. CDR3 length: 16 residues. Trimming removed 2 bases at V and 4 bases at J, with 17 bases between. The CDR3 is CASSYAIPTGSYGYTF. CDR3 bases: TGTGCCAGCAGTTACGCCATCCCGACAGGTTCCTATGGCTACACCTTC.